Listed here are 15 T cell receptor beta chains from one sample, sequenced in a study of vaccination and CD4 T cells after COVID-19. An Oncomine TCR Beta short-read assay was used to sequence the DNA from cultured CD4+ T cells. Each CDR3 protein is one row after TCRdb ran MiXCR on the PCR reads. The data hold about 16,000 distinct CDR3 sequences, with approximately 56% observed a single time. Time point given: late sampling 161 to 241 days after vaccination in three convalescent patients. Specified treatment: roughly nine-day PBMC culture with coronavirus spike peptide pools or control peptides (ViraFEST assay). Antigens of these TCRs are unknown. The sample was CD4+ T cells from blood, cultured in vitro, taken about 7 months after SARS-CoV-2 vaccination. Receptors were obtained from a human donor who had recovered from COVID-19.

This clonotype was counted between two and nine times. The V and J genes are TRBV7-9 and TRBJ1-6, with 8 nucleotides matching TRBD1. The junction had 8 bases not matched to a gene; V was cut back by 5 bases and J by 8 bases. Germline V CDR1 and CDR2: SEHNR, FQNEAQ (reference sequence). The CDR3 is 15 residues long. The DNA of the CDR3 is TGTGCCAGCAGCCGAGGGACAGGTACTCATTCACCCCTCCACTTT. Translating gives CASSRGTGTHSPLHF.

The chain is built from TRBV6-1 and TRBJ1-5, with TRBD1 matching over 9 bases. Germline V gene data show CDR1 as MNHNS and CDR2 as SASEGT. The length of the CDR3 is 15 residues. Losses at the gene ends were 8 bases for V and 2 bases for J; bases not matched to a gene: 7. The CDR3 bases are TGTGCCAGCGAAACACAGGGGGCCGGCAATCAGCCCCAGCATTTT. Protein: CASETQGAGNQPQHF.

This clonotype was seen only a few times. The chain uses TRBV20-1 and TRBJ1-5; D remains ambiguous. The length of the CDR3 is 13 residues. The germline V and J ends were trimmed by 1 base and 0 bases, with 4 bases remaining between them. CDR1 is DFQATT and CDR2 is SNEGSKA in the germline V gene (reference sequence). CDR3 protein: CSARGDSNQPQHF. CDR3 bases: TGCAGTGCTAGAGGGGATAGCAATCAGCCCCAGCATTTT.

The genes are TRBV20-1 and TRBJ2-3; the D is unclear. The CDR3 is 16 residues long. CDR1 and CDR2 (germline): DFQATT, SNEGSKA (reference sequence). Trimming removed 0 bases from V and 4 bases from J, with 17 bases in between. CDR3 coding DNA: TGCAGTGCTAGAGATGTCGAGAACCTGGCGTCAGATACGCAGTATTTT. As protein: CSARDVENLASDTQYF.

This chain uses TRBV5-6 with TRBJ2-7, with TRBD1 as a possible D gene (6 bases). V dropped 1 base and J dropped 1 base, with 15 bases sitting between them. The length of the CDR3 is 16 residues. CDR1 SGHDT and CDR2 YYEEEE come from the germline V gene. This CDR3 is CASSLIVGRGSYEQYF. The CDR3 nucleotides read TGTGCCAGCAGCTTGATCGTAGGCAGGGGATCCTACGAGCAGTACTTC.

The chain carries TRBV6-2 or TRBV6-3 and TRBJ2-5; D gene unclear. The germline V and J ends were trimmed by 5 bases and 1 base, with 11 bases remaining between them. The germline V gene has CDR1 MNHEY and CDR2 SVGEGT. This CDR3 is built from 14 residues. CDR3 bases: TGTGCCAGCAGTGACTTCACGGTCCAAGAGACCCAGTACTTC. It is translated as CASSDFTVQETQYF.

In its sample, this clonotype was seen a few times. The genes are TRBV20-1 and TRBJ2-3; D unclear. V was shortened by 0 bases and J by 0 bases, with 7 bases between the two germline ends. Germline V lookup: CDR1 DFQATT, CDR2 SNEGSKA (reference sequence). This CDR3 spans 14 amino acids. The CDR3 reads CSARDPLSTDTQYF. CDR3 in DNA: TGCAGTGCTAGAGACCCCCTAAGCACAGATACGCAGTATTTT.

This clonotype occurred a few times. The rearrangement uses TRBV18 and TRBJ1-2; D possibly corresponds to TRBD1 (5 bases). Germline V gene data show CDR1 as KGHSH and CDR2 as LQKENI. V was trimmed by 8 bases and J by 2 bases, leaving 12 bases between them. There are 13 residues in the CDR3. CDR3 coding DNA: TGTGCCAGCACACGAGGGGCGAACTATGGCTACACCTTC. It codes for CASTRGANYGYTF.

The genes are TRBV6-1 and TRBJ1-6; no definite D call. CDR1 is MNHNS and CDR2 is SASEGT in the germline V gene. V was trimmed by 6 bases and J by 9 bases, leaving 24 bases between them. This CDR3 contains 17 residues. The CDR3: CASSFGRGPLRGSPLHF. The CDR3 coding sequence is TGTGCCAGCAGCTTCGGGAGAGGGCCGCTTCGGGGTTCACCCCTCCACTTT.

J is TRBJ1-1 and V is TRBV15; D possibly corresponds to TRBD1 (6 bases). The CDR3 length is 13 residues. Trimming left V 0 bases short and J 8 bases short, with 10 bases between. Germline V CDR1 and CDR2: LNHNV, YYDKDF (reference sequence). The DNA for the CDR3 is TGTGCCACCAGCAGAGAAACTGGGACAGAAGCTTTCTTT. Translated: CATSRETGTEAFF.

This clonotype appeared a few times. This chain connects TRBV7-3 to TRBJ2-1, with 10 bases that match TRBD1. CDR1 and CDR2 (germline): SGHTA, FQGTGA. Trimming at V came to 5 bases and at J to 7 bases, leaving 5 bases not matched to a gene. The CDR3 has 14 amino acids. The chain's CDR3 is CASSLRDRGNEQFF. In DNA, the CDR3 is TGTGCCAGCAGCCTCCGGGACAGGGGAAATGAGCAGTTCTTC.

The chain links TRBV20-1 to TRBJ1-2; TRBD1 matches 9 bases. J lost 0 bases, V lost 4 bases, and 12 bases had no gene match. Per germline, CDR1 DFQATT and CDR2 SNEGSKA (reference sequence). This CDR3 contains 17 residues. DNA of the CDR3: TGCAGTGCTAAGGGGACAGGGACCTCTCTTGCTAACTATGGCTACACCTTC. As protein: CSAKGTGTSLANYGYTF.

Here the CDR3 DNA reads TGCAGTGCTGCGGGTTCCTCTGGGGCCAACGTCCTGACTTTC. Protein sequence: CSAAGSSGANVLTF. The chain employs TRBV20-1 and TRBJ2-6, with D maybe TRBD2 (5 bases). The CDR3 is 14 residues long. CDR1 and CDR2 (germline): DFQATT, SNEGSKA (reference sequence). V was cut by 5 bases and J by 0 bases, with 8 bases left in between.

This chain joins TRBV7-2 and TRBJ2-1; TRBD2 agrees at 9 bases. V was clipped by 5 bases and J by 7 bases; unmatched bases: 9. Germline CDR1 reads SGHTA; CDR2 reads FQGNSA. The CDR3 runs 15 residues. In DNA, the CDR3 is TGTGCCAGCAGCCTAATTAGCGGGGGAGTGAATGAGCAGTTCTTC. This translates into CASSLISGGVNEQFF.

The CDR3 reads CAISETGTISYEQYF. CDR3 sequence (DNA): TGTGCCATCAGTGAAACCGGGACAATTTCCTACGAGCAGTACTTC. The chain has TRBV10-3 and TRBJ2-7; D is possibly TRBD1 (6 bases). CDR1 and CDR2 from the germline V gene are ENHRY and SYGVKD. V dropped 3 bases and J dropped 1 base, with 13 bases sitting between them. CDR3 size: 15 residues.